The source of this T cell receptor beta chain is a study of blood T cell repertoires in COVID-19. Study-level information: COVID-19 samples, acute and convalescent, were from the United States, Italy and Spain. Sources were T cells, B-cell-depleted T cells, or PBMCs; the material itself was cDNA or gDNA.

Germline V lookup: CDR1 ENHRY, CDR2 SYGVKD. Trimming left V 3 bases short and J 3 bases short, with 12 bases between. CDR3 length equals 14 residues. As processed by the authors: How many nucleated cells were present was estimated from reference gene primer amplification. TCRdb keeps only in-frame clones here, not all; method: immunoSEQ multiplex PCR. That table gives V, J and clone size, and the DNA gave D and trimming. The repertoire holds about 220,000 clones, 80% to 85% seen once, with roughly 5.3% in the top ten. V usage is TRBV10-3 and J usage is TRBJ2-7; D is uncertain. The receptor was isolated from a woman aged 55-69 years who had recovered from COVID-19. Sequences were obtained from peripheral blood. CDR3 bases: TGTGCCATCAGTGACAGCGCTAACCTCTACGAGCAGTACTTC. This encodes CAISDSANLYEQYF.